This T cell receptor (beta chain) is from a study of identical twins. Study-wide points: Beta clonotypes that were abundant in cord blood contained fewer insertions, a pattern absent from memory repertoires.

TCRdb processed the 5' RACE reads anew with MiXCR; each CDR3 protein has one entry. The sample has more than 650,000 distinct CDR3 sequences, 5.5% to 7.5% seen once; the top ten hold approximately 2%. The CDR3 length is 14 residues. Germline V gene sequence: CDR1 MGHRA, CDR2 YSYEKL. V was cut by 7 bases and J by 2 bases, with 12 bases left in between. Turning to this clonotype: Its antigen is not identified.

The chain recombines TRBV4-1 with TRBJ2-1; D is undetermined. The specimen was naive T cells sorted from blood. The origin of this receptor is a man in his late teens or twenties in good health. The DNA of the CDR3 is TGCGCCAGCACACAGCATTCTACCTACAATGAGCAGTTCTTC. Translating gives CASTQHSTYNEQFF.